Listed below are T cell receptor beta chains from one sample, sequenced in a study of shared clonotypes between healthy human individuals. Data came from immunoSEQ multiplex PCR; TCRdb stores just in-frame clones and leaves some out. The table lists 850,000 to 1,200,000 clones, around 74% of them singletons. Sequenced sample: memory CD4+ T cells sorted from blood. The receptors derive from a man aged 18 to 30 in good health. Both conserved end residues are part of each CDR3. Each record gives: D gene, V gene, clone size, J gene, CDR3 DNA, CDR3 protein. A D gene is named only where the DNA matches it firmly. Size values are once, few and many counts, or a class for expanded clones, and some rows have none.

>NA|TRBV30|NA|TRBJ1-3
TGTGCCTGGGCACAGAACTACTACTCTGGAAACACCATATATTTT
CAWAQNYYSGNTIYF
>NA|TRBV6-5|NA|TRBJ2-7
TGTGCCAGCAGTTACTCCGGGGTCCACGAGCAGTACTTC
CASSYSGVHEQYF
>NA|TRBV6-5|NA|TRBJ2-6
TGTGCCAGCAATCGGGTATCAGGGGCCAACGTCCTGACTTTC
CASNRVSGANVLTF
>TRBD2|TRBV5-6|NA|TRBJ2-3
TGTGCCAGCAGCAAGGGACTACGCACAGATACGCAGTATTTT
CASSKGLRTDTQYF
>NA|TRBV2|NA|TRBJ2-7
TGTGCCGCGCGGGGCAGGGACGTGGGGGTTTCCTACGAGCAGTACTTC
CAARGRDVGVSYEQYF
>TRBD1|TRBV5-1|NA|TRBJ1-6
TGCGCCAGCAGCATGACGACAGGGGGAGGCTCACCCCTCCACTTT
CASSMTTGGGSPLHF
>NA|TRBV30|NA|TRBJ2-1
TGTGCCTGGAGAGGGCCCCCCCCTCGCAATGAGCAGTTCTTC
CAWRGPPPRNEQFF
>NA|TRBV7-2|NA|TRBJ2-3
TGTGCCAGCAGCTTAAAGGGGGATACGCAGTATTTT
CASSLKGDTQYF
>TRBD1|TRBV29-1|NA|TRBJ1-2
TGCAGCGTTGAACGGGACAGACTCTATGGCTACACCTTC
CSVERDRLYGYTF
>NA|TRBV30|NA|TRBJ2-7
TGTGCCTGGAATGACAGGCCCCACTCCTACGAGCAGTACTTC
CAWNDRPHSYEQYF
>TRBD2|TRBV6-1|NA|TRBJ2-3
TGTGCCAGCAGTGGACCTCCACTAGCGGGAGGGACAGATACGCAGTATTTT
CASSGPPLAGGTDTQYF
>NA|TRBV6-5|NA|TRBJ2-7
TGTGCCAGCAGCCTCAGGGACACGGGGGGTTACGAGCAGTACTTC
CASSLRDTGGYEQYF
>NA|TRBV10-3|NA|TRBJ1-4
TGTGCCATCAGTGACGTCCGGACGCTGGGAGATAATGAAAAACTGTTTTTT
CAISDVRTLGDNEKLFF
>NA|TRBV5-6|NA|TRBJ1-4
TGTGCCAGCAGCCCCGGGGGCGGCGGTGAAAAACTGTTTTTT
CASSPGGGGEKLFF
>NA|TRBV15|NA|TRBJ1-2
TGTGCCACCAGCCCCCAAGGGAGTTATGGCTACACCTTC
CATSPQGSYGYTF
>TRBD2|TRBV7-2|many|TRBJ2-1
TGTGCCAGCAGTTTTACTAGCGGCTACAATGAGCAGTTCTTC
CASSFTSGYNEQFF
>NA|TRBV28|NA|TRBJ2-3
TGTGCCAGCAGTTTGAATCCAGGGGGGGCAGGTACGCAGTATTTT
CASSLNPGGAGTQYF
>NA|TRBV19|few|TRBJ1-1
TGTGCCAGTATCACCCTTGTTGCGGGTGGGACTGAAGCTTTCTTT
CASITLVAGGTEAFF
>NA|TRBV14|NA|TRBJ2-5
TGTGCCAGCAGCCAATTGCGGAAAGAGACCCAGTACTTC
CASSQLRKETQYF
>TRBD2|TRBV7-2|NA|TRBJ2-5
TGTGCCAGCAGCCGAAGCGGGAGCGGGGAGACCCAGTACTTC
CASSRSGSGETQYF
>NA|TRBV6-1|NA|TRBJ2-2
TGTGCCAGCAGTGAAGCCCTTATGGGGGGCTGGTCCACCGGGGAGCTGTTTTTT
CASSEALMGGWSTGELFF
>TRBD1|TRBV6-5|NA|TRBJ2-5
TGTGCCAGCAGTCCGGGACAGGTGGAGACCCAGTACTTC
CASSPGQVETQYF
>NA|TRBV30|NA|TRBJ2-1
TGTGCCTGGAATACCGGGACACAAAACAATGAGCAGTTCTTC
CAWNTGTQNNEQFF
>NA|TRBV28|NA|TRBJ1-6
TGTGCCAGCAAGGCCGGCTATAATTCACCCCTCCACTTT
CASKAGYNSPLHF
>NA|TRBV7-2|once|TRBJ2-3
TGTGCCAGCAGCCAAACCGGGGCGGATACGCAGTATTTT
CASSQTGADTQYF
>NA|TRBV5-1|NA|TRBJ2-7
TGCGCCAGCAGCTCGGGACTCTACGAGCAGTACTTC
CASSSGLYEQYF
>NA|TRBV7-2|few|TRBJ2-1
TGTGCCAGCAGATTAGGACAGCGGAATGAGCAGTTCTTC
CASRLGQRNEQFF
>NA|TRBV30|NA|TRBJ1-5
TGTGCCTGGAGTCTTAGTGCGACAGCCGGCAATCAGCCCCAGCATTTT
CAWSLSATAGNQPQHF
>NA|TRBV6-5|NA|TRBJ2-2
TGTGCCACCCGCCGGGACTCCACCGGGGAGCTGTTTTTT
CATRRDSTGELFF
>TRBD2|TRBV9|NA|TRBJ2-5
TGTGCCAGCAGCGCGAGCGGGGGGAGGGAGACCCAGTACTTC
CASSASGGRETQYF
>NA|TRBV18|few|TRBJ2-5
TGTGCCAGCTCGCACTCGGGGGAGACCCAGTACTTC
CASSHSGETQYF
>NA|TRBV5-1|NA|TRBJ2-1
TGCGCCAGCAGGGGCGGGGCAATATTGAGCTCCTACAATGAGCAGTTCTTC
CASRGGAILSSYNEQFF
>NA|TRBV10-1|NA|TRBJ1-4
TGCGCCAGCAGTGAGTCTTCTGGAGGGGGGAAACTGTTTTTT
CASSESSGGGKLFF
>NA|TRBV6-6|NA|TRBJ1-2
TGTGCCAGCGGTCGTGGCTACACCTTC
CASGRGYTF
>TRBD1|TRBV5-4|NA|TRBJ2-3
TGTGCCAGCAGCTTGGCCCAGGGACAGGGGGGCCCAGATACGCAGTATTTT
CASSLAQGQGGPDTQYF
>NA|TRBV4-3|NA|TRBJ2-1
TGCGCCAGCAGCCAACGGGCGGGACTCTACAATGAGCAGTTCTTC
CASSQRAGLYNEQFF
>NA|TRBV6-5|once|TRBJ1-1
TGTGCCAGCAGTTACTCGCGGGGGGGAAGCACTGAAGCTTTCTTT
CASSYSRGGSTEAFF
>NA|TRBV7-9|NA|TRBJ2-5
TGTGCCAGCAGCTTAAACGGGTTCCAAGAGACCCAGTACTTC
CASSLNGFQETQYF
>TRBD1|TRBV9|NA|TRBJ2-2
TGTGCCAGCAGCGGGCCTCCGGGGGACAGGATGATCACCGGGGAGCTGTTTTTT
CASSGPPGDRMITGELFF
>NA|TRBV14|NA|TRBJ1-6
TGTGCCAGCAGGGCGGACTTCATTTCACCCCTCCACTTT
CASRADFISPLHF
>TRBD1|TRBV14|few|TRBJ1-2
TGTGCCAGCAGCTCGACAGGGCCTGGCTATGGCTACACCTTC
CASSSTGPGYGYTF
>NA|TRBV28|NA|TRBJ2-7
TGTGCCAGCAGCCCCCTCACCTGGGCGGCCTACGAGCAGTACTTC
CASSPLTWAAYEQYF
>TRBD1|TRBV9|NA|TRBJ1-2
TGTGCCAGCAGCGACAGGGGGCTGAGTGGCTACACCTTC
CASSDRGLSGYTF
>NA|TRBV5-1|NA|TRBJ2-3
TGCGCCAGCAGCTTGGGAGCAGGGTCAGATACGCAGTATTTT
CASSLGAGSDTQYF
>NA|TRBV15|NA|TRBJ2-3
TGTGCCACCAGCAAGCCGAACACAGATACGCAGTATTTT
CATSKPNTDTQYF
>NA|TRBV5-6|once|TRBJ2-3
TGTGCCAGCAGCCCCGACGAGGGGGGATACACAGATACGCAGTATTTT
CASSPDEGGYTDTQYF
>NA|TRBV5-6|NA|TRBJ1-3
TGTGCCAGCAGCTTGGTGACAGTTTCTGGAAACACCATATATTTT
CASSLVTVSGNTIYF
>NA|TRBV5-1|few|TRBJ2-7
TGCGCCAGCAGCTCATCCTCCGACACCGCCTACGAGCAGTACTTC
CASSSSSDTAYEQYF
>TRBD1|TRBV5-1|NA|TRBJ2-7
TGCGCCAGCAGCTTGGATGGACAGGGGGCGCGAGAGCAGTACTTC
CASSLDGQGAREQYF
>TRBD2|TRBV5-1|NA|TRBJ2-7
TGCGCCAGCAGCTTGGCCGGGACTAGTAGTTACGAGCAGTACTTC
CASSLAGTSSYEQYF
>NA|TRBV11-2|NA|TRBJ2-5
TGTGCCAGCAGCTTAGCAGGGGCGCGGCGGGAGACCCAGTACTTC
CASSLAGARRETQYF
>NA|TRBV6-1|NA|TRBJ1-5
TGTGCCAGCAGTGGGACATGGTATAGCAATCAGCCCCAGCATTTT
CASSGTWYSNQPQHF
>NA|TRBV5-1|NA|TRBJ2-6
TGCGCCAGCAGCTTAGGGGTTAAGGGTGCAGGGGCCAACGTCCTGACTTTC
CASSLGVKGAGANVLTF
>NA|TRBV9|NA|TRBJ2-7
TGTGCCAGCAGCCTCTCCGACAGGAGCTCGCAGTACTTC
CASSLSDRSSQYF
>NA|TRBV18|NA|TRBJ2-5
TGTGCCAGCTCACGAGATCGTGAGACCCAGTACTTC
CASSRDRETQYF